These T cell receptor beta chains were read from a single sample in a study of T cell changes during pregnancy in multiple sclerosis. Profiled with immunoSEQ multiplex PCR; TCRdb holds only in-frame clones, not every one. The data contain 110,000 or so clones, approximately 93% of them singletons. The input for sequencing was peripheral blood, taken before pregnancy. Receptors originate from a female donor with multiple sclerosis, enrolled in a pregnancy study. The CDR3 runs from the conserved cysteine through the conserved F or W. A D gene is named only where the DNA matches it firmly. Expanded clones are given a class, and other clones once, few, many or no size at all.

clone size: -
J gene: TRBJ2-1
V gene: TRBV30
D gene: TRBD2
CDR3 protein: CAWSVLLAGGISEQFF
CDR3 DNA: TGTGCCTGGAGTGTACTATTAGCGGGAGGGATTAGTGAGCAGTTCTTC

clone size: -
J gene: TRBJ1-1
V gene: TRBV29-1
D gene: -
CDR3 protein: CSVEGAMNTEAFF
CDR3 DNA: TGCAGCGTTGAAGGAGCCATGAACACTGAAGCTTTCTTT

clone size: -
J gene: TRBJ1-1
V gene: TRBV5-1
D gene: TRBD1
CDR3 protein: CASSSGQGRTEAFF
CDR3 DNA: TGCGCCAGCAGCTCGGGACAGGGGAGGACTGAAGCTTTCTTT

clone size: -
J gene: TRBJ1-1
V gene: TRBV6-5
D gene: -
CDR3 protein: CASRQGGMNTEAFF
CDR3 DNA: TGTGCCAGCAGACAGGGTGGGATGAACACTGAAGCTTTCTTT

clone size: -
J gene: TRBJ1-2
V gene: TRBV27
D gene: -
CDR3 protein: CASSLSPGAGGYTF
CDR3 DNA: TGTGCCAGCAGTTTATCCCCAGGGGCAGGTGGCTACACCTTC

clone size: -
J gene: TRBJ2-5
V gene: TRBV13
D gene: TRBD2
CDR3 protein: CASSPVGGRETQYF
CDR3 DNA: TGTGCCAGCAGCCCAGTAGGCGGGAGAGAGACCCAGTACTTC

clone size: -
J gene: TRBJ2-7
V gene: TRBV7-3
D gene: TRBD1
CDR3 protein: CASSLTGQGADEQYF
CDR3 DNA: TGTGCCAGCAGCTTAACGGGACAGGGGGCCGACGAGCAGTACTTC

clone size: -
J gene: TRBJ1-6
V gene: TRBV2
D gene: -
CDR3 protein: CASSERRGAGSPLHF
CDR3 DNA: TGTGCCAGCAGTGAAAGGAGGGGCGCGGGATCACCCCTCCACTTT

clone size: -
J gene: TRBJ1-4
V gene: TRBV19
D gene: TRBD1
CDR3 protein: CASSVGTAATNEKLFF
CDR3 DNA: TGTGCCAGTAGTGTTGGGACAGCCGCCACTAATGAAAAACTGTTTTTT

clone size: -
J gene: TRBJ1-5
V gene: TRBV5-1
D gene: TRBD1
CDR3 protein: CASSPGTGDQPQHF
CDR3 DNA: TGCGCCAGCAGCCCCGGGACAGGGGATCAGCCCCAGCATTTT

clone size: -
J gene: TRBJ1-2
V gene: TRBV30
D gene: -
CDR3 protein: CAWSIQGNYGYTF
CDR3 DNA: TGTGCCTGGAGTATACAGGGAAACTATGGCTACACCTTC

clone size: -
J gene: TRBJ1-1
V gene: TRBV19
D gene: -
CDR3 protein: CASSRGGPEAFF
CDR3 DNA: TGTGCCAGTAGTAGAGGCGGCCCTGAAGCTTTCTTT

clone size: once
J gene: TRBJ2-7
V gene: TRBV27
D gene: TRBD2
CDR3 protein: CASSPSTSFHEQYF
CDR3 DNA: TGTGCCAGCAGTCCCTCGACTAGCTTCCACGAGCAGTACTTC

clone size: once
J gene: TRBJ2-5
V gene: TRBV2
D gene: -
CDR3 protein: CASSEFSSAETQYF
CDR3 DNA: TGTGCCAGCAGTGAATTTAGTTCCGCAGAGACCCAGTACTTC

clone size: -
J gene: TRBJ2-1
V gene: TRBV5-1
D gene: TRBD2
CDR3 protein: CASSVAGGPISYNEQFF
CDR3 DNA: TGCGCCAGCAGTGTGGCGGGGGGGCCCATTTCCTACAATGAGCAGTTCTTC

clone size: -
J gene: TRBJ1-5
V gene: TRBV5-8
D gene: -
CDR3 protein: CASRVPRQPQHF
CDR3 DNA: TGTGCCAGCAGGGTCCCTAGGCAGCCCCAGCATTTT

clone size: -
J gene: TRBJ1-3
V gene: TRBV2
D gene: TRBD1
CDR3 protein: CASSVSGGPSGNTIYF
CDR3 DNA: TGTGCCAGCAGTGTATCAGGGGGCCCCTCTGGAAACACCATATATTTT

clone size: -
J gene: TRBJ2-1
V gene: TRBV4-2
D gene: -
CDR3 protein: CASSQEVGVSSYNEQFF
CDR3 DNA: TGTGCCAGCAGCCAAGAAGTAGGAGTATCCTCCTACAATGAGCAGTTCTTC

clone size: once
J gene: TRBJ2-7
V gene: TRBV19
D gene: TRBD2
CDR3 protein: CASTDRGVGLAGGLSYEQYF
CDR3 DNA: TGTGCCAGTACCGATAGGGGAGTCGGACTAGCGGGAGGTCTTTCCTACGAGCAGTACTTC

clone size: -
J gene: TRBJ2-7
V gene: TRBV5-1
D gene: TRBD2
CDR3 protein: CASSLGGGGYEQYF
CDR3 DNA: TGCGCCAGCAGCTTGGGTGGGGGGGGCTACGAGCAGTACTTC

clone size: -
J gene: TRBJ2-1
V gene: TRBV2
D gene: TRBD2
CDR3 protein: CASSLGLAGAHEQFF
CDR3 DNA: TGTGCCAGCAGTTTGGGACTAGCGGGAGCCCATGAGCAGTTCTTC

clone size: -
J gene: TRBJ1-5
V gene: TRBV6-5
D gene: TRBD1
CDR3 protein: CASSYSGQGKTAQHF
CDR3 DNA: TGTGCCAGCAGTTACTCTGGACAGGGCAAAACGGCCCAGCATTTT

clone size: -
J gene: TRBJ2-5
V gene: TRBV7-9
D gene: TRBD2
CDR3 protein: CASSAPLLAGGATQYF
CDR3 DNA: TGTGCCAGCAGCGCACCCCTACTAGCGGGGGGTGCGACCCAGTACTTC

clone size: -
J gene: TRBJ2-1
V gene: TRBV29-1
D gene: TRBD2
CDR3 protein: CSAPAGLGQFF
CDR3 DNA: TGCAGCGCCCCAGCGGGACTGGGGCAGTTCTTC

clone size: -
J gene: TRBJ1-2
V gene: TRBV2
D gene: -
CDR3 protein: CASSAAGRENYGYTF
CDR3 DNA: TGTGCCAGCAGTGCTGCGGGACGGGAAAACTATGGCTACACCTTC

clone size: -
J gene: TRBJ2-1
V gene: TRBV7-2
D gene: -
CDR3 protein: CASSLDSGDYNEQFF
CDR3 DNA: TGTGCCAGCAGCTTAGATAGCGGAGACTACAATGAGCAGTTCTTC

clone size: -
J gene: TRBJ2-3
V gene: TRBV5-1
D gene: -
CDR3 protein: CASSLASTDTQYF
CDR3 DNA: TGCGCCAGCAGCTTGGCCTCGACAGATACGCAGTATTTT

clone size: -
J gene: TRBJ1-5
V gene: TRBV9
D gene: -
CDR3 protein: CASSGNDGSAQPQHF
CDR3 DNA: TGTGCCAGCAGCGGAAACGACGGGAGCGCTCAGCCCCAGCATTTT

clone size: -
J gene: TRBJ1-2
V gene: TRBV30
D gene: -
CDR3 protein: CAWGPGTNYYTF
CDR3 DNA: TGTGCCTGGGGACCCGGGACAAACTACTACACCTTC

clone size: -
J gene: TRBJ2-2
V gene: TRBV30
D gene: TRBD1
CDR3 protein: CAWVGQPNTGELFF
CDR3 DNA: TGTGCCTGGGTGGGACAGCCGAACACCGGGGAGCTGTTTTTT

clone size: once
J gene: TRBJ1-2
V gene: TRBV5-4
D gene: TRBD1
CDR3 protein: CASSRTGANYGYTF
CDR3 DNA: TGTGCCAGCAGCCGGACAGGAGCTAACTATGGCTACACCTTC

clone size: once
J gene: TRBJ2-5
V gene: TRBV28
D gene: -
CDR3 protein: CASNKEGQSGTQYF
CDR3 DNA: TGTGCCAGTAACAAGGAGGGACAGTCAGGGACCCAGTACTTC

clone size: -
J gene: TRBJ1-2
V gene: TRBV11-2
D gene: TRBD1
CDR3 protein: CASRSQGSGYTF
CDR3 DNA: TGTGCCAGCAGATCACAGGGGTCAGGCTACACCTTC

clone size: -
J gene: TRBJ1-2
V gene: TRBV28
D gene: TRBD1
CDR3 protein: CASSPSRGPSYGYTF
CDR3 DNA: TGTGCCAGCAGTCCGTCGAGGGGGCCCAGCTATGGCTACACCTTC

clone size: -
J gene: TRBJ1-4
V gene: TRBV5-1
D gene: -
CDR3 protein: CASSLLTNEKLFF
CDR3 DNA: TGCGCCAGCAGCCTATTAACTAATGAAAAACTGTTTTTT

clone size: -
J gene: TRBJ1-5
V gene: TRBV13
D gene: -
CDR3 protein: CASSLQRGKRLNQPQHF
CDR3 DNA: TGTGCCAGCAGTCTCCAGCGGGGAAAAAGATTGAATCAGCCCCAGCATTTT

clone size: -
J gene: TRBJ2-5
V gene: TRBV5-4
D gene: TRBD1
CDR3 protein: CASSVTGAETQYF
CDR3 DNA: TGTGCCAGCAGCGTGACAGGGGCCGAGACCCAGTACTTC

clone size: -
J gene: TRBJ2-7
V gene: TRBV4-1
D gene: -
CDR3 protein: CASSPAELSYEQYF
CDR3 DNA: TGCGCCAGCAGCCCTGCGGAGTTGTCCTACGAGCAGTACTTC

clone size: -
J gene: TRBJ1-1
V gene: TRBV11-2
D gene: TRBD1
CDR3 protein: CASSLVPPKKQGLNTEAFF
CDR3 DNA: TGTGCCAGCAGCTTAGTACCGCCGAAAAAACAGGGGTTGAACACTGAAGCTTTCTTT

clone size: -
J gene: TRBJ2-1
V gene: TRBV9
D gene: -
CDR3 protein: CASSDGGNSYNEQFF
CDR3 DNA: TGTGCCAGCAGCGATGGGGGCAATTCCTACAATGAGCAGTTCTTC

clone size: -
J gene: TRBJ2-6
V gene: TRBV7-3
D gene: -
CDR3 protein: CASRAAGLNSGANVLTF
CDR3 DNA: TGTGCCAGCAGGGCCGCGGGACTCAACTCTGGGGCCAACGTCCTGACTTTC

clone size: once
J gene: TRBJ2-4
V gene: TRBV6-1
D gene: -
CDR3 protein: CASSDRDSNKNIQYF
CDR3 DNA: TGTGCCAGCAGTGATAGAGACAGCAACAAAAACATTCAGTACTTC

clone size: once
J gene: TRBJ1-5
V gene: TRBV28
D gene: TRBD1
CDR3 protein: CASSPTPGQYSNQPQHF
CDR3 DNA: TGTGCCAGCAGTCCTACCCCGGGACAGTATAGCAATCAGCCCCAGCATTTT

clone size: -
J gene: TRBJ2-2
V gene: TRBV7-9
D gene: -
CDR3 protein: CASSLGGANTGELFF
CDR3 DNA: TGTGCCAGCAGCTTAGGCGGTGCGAACACCGGGGAGCTGTTTTTT